This entry lists 18 T cell receptor beta chains sequenced from one sample in a study of CD8+CD57+ T cells in acquired aplastic anemia. The study profiled TCR beta VDJ and CDR3 using genomic DNA as template. MiXCR, run by TCRdb on the reads, gives a single entry per CDR3 protein. The table lists more than 150,000 distinct CDR3 sequences, 40% to 50% of them singletons. Sequenced input: sorted CD4+, CD8+, or CD8+CD57+ T cells (not recorded which) from PBMCs. The receptor source for this set is a human donor in good health.

This clonotype turned up a few times. This rearrangement joins TRBV10-2 to TRBJ2-5; D not certain. This CDR3 has 13 residues. The germline V gene has CDR1 WSHSY and CDR2 SAAADI. V lost 5 bases to trimming and J lost 4 bases, with 11 bases between them. CDR3 region: CASSLALGETQYF. The CDR3 DNA is TGCGCCAGCAGTTTAGCTCTCGGAGAGACCCAGTACTTC.

This clonotype was seen only a few times. The genes are TRBV18 and TRBJ2-7, with TRBD1 matching 12 bases. V dropped 0 bases and J dropped 6; count of bases not matched to a gene: 6. Germline values: CDR1 KGHSH, CDR2 LQKENI. The CDR3 spans 16 residues. CDR3 loop: CASSPPSGQGASEQYF. The CDR3 DNA sequence: TGTGCCAGCTCACCACCGTCGGGACAGGGGGCTAGCGAGCAGTACTTC.

Points on this clonotype: An end of the junction differs from the germline gene, which may be a read error. The chain joins TRBV7-9 to TRBJ2-7; the D is unclear. This CDR3 has 12 amino acids. CDR1 and CDR2 from the germline V gene are SEHNR and FQNEAQ (reference sequence). In nucleotides, the CDR3 is TGTGCCAGCAGCTTACTTGATTACGAGCAGGACTTC. It specifies CASSLLDYEQDF.

The chain combines TRBV2 with TRBJ2-2; 10 nucleotides line up with TRBD2. CDR3 length equals 15 residues. V was pared by 6 bases and J by 3 bases, with 4 bases of the junction left unmatched. Germline V gene data show CDR1 as SNHLY and CDR2 as FYNNEI. CDR3 protein: CASRRSGRDTGELFF. CDR3 DNA sequence: TGTGCCAGCAGGAGGAGCGGGAGGGACACCGGGGAGCTGTTTTTT.

This chain connects TRBV12-3 or TRBV12-4 to TRBJ1-2, with D maybe TRBD1 (5 bases). Between the trimmed V and J ends, which lost 2 bases and 5 bases, there was a span of 12 bases. This CDR3 spans 14 amino acids. CDR3: CASSLSGGGYGYTF. The DNA for the CDR3 is TGTGCCAGCAGTTTATCTGGGGGAGGATATGGCTACACCTTC.

This clonotype was seen a few times. This chain uses TRBV29-1 with TRBJ1-2; D is perhaps TRBD1 (5 bases). Germline V gene data show CDR1 as SQVTM and CDR2 as ANQGSEA. V lost 3 bases, J lost 7 bases, and 18 bases lay in between. The CDR3 is 14 amino acids. The CDR3 region has the DNA TGCAGCGTTGAGGTCTGGCAGGGAGGAGGTGGCTACACCTTC. This sequence encodes CSVEVWQGGGGYTF.

This clonotype was recorded many times. This chain connects TRBV4-1 to TRBJ2-5; a possible D gene is TRBD1 (5 bases). In germline, CDR1 is MGHRA, CDR2 YSYEKL. V was cut by 0 bases and J by 3 bases, with 8 bases left in between. This CDR3 spans 14 amino acids. Here the CDR3 DNA reads TGCGCCAGCAGCCAAGAGGGGCAAGAAGAGACCCAGTACTTC. This sequence encodes CASSQEGQEETQYF.

This sequence joins TRBV2 and TRBJ2-5, with D maybe TRBD1 (6 bases). The CDR3 spans 18 residues. In germline, CDR1 is SNHLY, CDR2 FYNNEI. V was pared by 4 bases and J by 3 bases, with 24 bases between. The CDR3 DNA follows: TGTGCCAGCAGTGCCTGGCGGGCCGACAGGAGAAGAGAAGAGACCCAGTACTTC. This encodes CASSAWRADRRREETQYF.

The chain uses TRBV12-3 or TRBV12-4 and TRBJ2-5, with TRBD1 as a possible D gene (8 bases). The CDR3 has 20 residues. V was pared by 5 bases and J by 5 bases, with 33 bases between. The CDR3 bases are TGTGCCAGCAGTACCCTCACAGGGGGATTTTCAGGGAGGGCGAACGAGACCCAGTACTTC. Translated: CASSTLTGGFSGRANETQYF.

The chain couples TRBV10-3 to TRBJ1-2; no reliable D call. V lost 4 bases to trimming and J lost 2 bases, with 11 bases between them. CDR3 length: 14 residues. The germline gives CDR1 ENHRY, CDR2 SYGVKD. For the CDR3, the DNA is TGTGCCATCAGTGGCGGTAGCGGGAACTATGGCTACACCTTC. Its protein product is CAISGGSGNYGYTF.

The chain recombines TRBV10-3 with TRBJ1-1; TRBD1 might be the D (5 bases). Germline assignment: CDR1 ENHRY and CDR2 SYGVKD. V lost 0 bases to trimming and J lost 1 base, with 6 bases between them. This CDR3 region has 14 residues. The CDR3 region is CAISESGGNTEAFF. CDR3 sequence (DNA): TGTGCCATCAGTGAGTCGGGGGGGAACACTGAAGCTTTCTTT.

This clonotype was observed many times. This sequence joins TRBV19 and TRBJ1-5; 8 bases align to TRBD1. Losses at the gene ends were 6 bases for V and 7 bases for J; bases not matched to a gene: 14. Germline assignment: CDR1 LNHDA and CDR2 SQIVND (reference sequence). There are 16 residues in the CDR3. The CDR3 here is CASSRNGQGSWQPQHF. Written as DNA, the CDR3 is TGTGCCAGTAGCCGTAACGGACAGGGTTCATGGCAGCCCCAGCATTTT. Full variable domain (remainder filled in from reference TRBV19 and TRBJ1-5): DGGITQSPKYLFRKEGQNVTLSCEQNLNHDAMYWYRQDPGQGLRLIYYSQIVNDFQKGDIAEGYSVSREKKESFPLTVTSAQKNPTAFYLCASSRNGQGSWQPQHFGDGTRLSIL.

This clonotype has ten or more counts. The chain is built from TRBV9 and TRBJ2-6; maybe TRBD2 (5 bases). Germline CDR1 and CDR2: SGDLS and YYNGEE. The CDR3 contains 17 residues. V gave up 2 bases and J gave up 3 bases, with 15 bases separating them. The CDR3 spells CASSVPSRGGGANVLTF. DNA for the CDR3: TGTGCCAGCAGCGTTCCAAGTCGCGGAGGTGGGGCCAACGTCCTGACTTTC.

The CDR3 is CSAPKEGVDGYTF. In nucleotides, the CDR3 is TGCAGTGCTCCTAAGGAGGGTGTTGATGGCTACACCTTC. The genes are TRBV20-1 and TRBJ1-2, with unresolved D. The germline V and J ends were trimmed by 5 bases and 6 bases, with 16 bases remaining between them. The length of the CDR3 is 13 residues. Germline lookup yields CDR1 DFQATT and CDR2 SNEGSKA (reference sequence).

This clonotype was recorded at least ten times. The gene calls are TRBV15 and TRBJ1-2; 7 bases map to TRBD1. The CDR3 is 13 residues long. The junction had 8 bases not matched to a gene; V was cut back by 5 bases and J by 8 bases. Germline V gene sequence: CDR1 LNHNV, CDR2 YYDKDF (reference sequence). CDR3 amino acids: CATSLGTGDGYTF. Here the CDR3 DNA reads TGTGCCACCAGCCTCGGTACAGGGGACGGCTACACCTTC.

Points on this clonotype: The CDR3 end shows no conserved phenylalanine or tryptophan, and so a read error is likely. The limits of the CDR3 on the DNA are not certain, so only TCRdb's listed CDR3 is given. The V and J genes are TRBV2 and TRBJ2-3. Germline-derived CDR1 and CDR2 are SNHLY and FYNNEI. From its first to its last residue, the CDR3 has 8 amino acids. The CDR3 sequence is CASSELGK.

In the case of this clonotype: This may come from a read error, since a much larger clone is one base off. The chain is built from TRBV6-1 and TRBJ1-3, with unresolved D. This CDR3 has 14 amino acids. CDR1 is MNHNS and CDR2 is SASEGT in the germline V gene. Here the CDR3 DNA reads TGTGCCGGCAGCCAAAACCTCGGACCTGCCACCATATATTTT. This sequence encodes CAGSQNLGPATIYF.

In DNA, the CDR3 is TGTGCCATCAGTAAGAGAATCCAGGGGGCAAGCGATGGCTACACCTTC. Protein product: CAISKRIQGASDGYTF. The chain is built from TRBV10-3 and TRBJ1-2, with TRBD1 matching 8 bases. Per the germline V gene, CDR1 is ENHRY and CDR2 is SYGVKD. The CDR3 extends over 16 amino acids. Trimming took 5 bases from V and 6 from J; bases not matched to a gene: 14.